What follows are 29 T cell receptor beta chains derived from one specimen sequenced in a study of blood T cell repertoires in COVID-19. Clones were sequenced by immunoSEQ multiplex PCR, and TCRdb holds only the in-frame ones, with some missing. The table has about 320,000 clones, around nine tenths seen once. Material for sequencing was PBMCs or T cells enriched from blood (not recorded which). The receptors were gathered from a man aged 25 to 40 who had recovered from COVID-19.

The V gene is TRBV11-2, the J gene TRBJ2-1; 7 bases line up with TRBD2. The CDR3 consists of 16 residues. Germline CDR1 SGHAT, CDR2 FQNNGV. After removal of 1 base from V and 3 bases from J, the junction contained 6 bases not matched to a gene. CDR3 nucleotides: TGTGCCAGCAGCTTAGGGTACGGGACTATCTACAATGAGCAGTTCTTC. Amino acids: CASSLGYGTIYNEQFF.

As DNA, the CDR3 is TGTGCCAGCAGCTTCGACAGGGGCTCCTACGAGCAGTACTTC. Translation gives CASSFDRGSYEQYF. The chain carries TRBV11-1 and TRBJ2-7; 8 nucleotides match TRBD1. Germline V lookup: CDR1 SGHAT, CDR2 FQDESV (reference sequence). This CDR3 is 14 amino acids long. V lost 3 bases, J lost 0 bases, and 1 base stayed unmatched.

The chain employs TRBV7-7 and TRBJ2-1; 8 bases map to TRBD2. The length of the CDR3 is 13 residues. After removal of 2 bases from V and 7 bases from J, the junction contained 1 base not matched to a gene. From germline, CDR1 is SSHAT and CDR2 FNYEAQ (reference sequence). For the CDR3, the DNA is TGTGCCAGCAGCTTATCGGGGGGGAATGAGCAGTTCTTC. Protein: CASSLSGGNEQFF. Variable domain in full (rest from reference TRBV7-7 and TRBJ2-1): GAGVSQSPRYKVTKRGQDVTLRCDPISSHATLYWYQQALGQGPEFLTYFNYEAQPDKSGLPSDRFSAERPEGSISTLTIQRTEQRDSAMYRCASSLSGGNEQFFGPGTRLTVL.

CDR3 DNA: TGTGCCAGCAGTGGACTAGCTATCACAGATACGCAGTATTTT. Its translation is CASSGLAITDTQYF. The chain joins TRBV27 to TRBJ2-3; 8 bases are a match to TRBD2. CDR1 is MNHEY and CDR2 is SMNVEV in the germline V gene (reference sequence). This CDR3 contains 14 residues. The V and J ends lost 5 bases and 2 bases, in that order; junction bases with no gene match: 3.

This clone was counted a single time. This sequence joins TRBV28 and TRBJ1-4; D remains unclear. The germline V gene encodes CDR1 MDHEN and CDR2 SYDVKM. This CDR3 has 12 amino acids. Trimming removed 3 bases at V and 8 bases at J, with 7 bases between. In DNA, the CDR3 is TGTGCCAGCAGTTTTCGAGGAGAAAAACTGTTTTTT. Translated: CASSFRGEKLFF.

The genes are TRBV21-1 and TRBJ2-7; TRBD1 is the table's D call and was not checked against the DNA. TRBV21-1 is a pseudogene segment. The CDR3 spans 14 residues. CDR3 bases: TGTGCCAGCAGCTCACAGGGTGATCACTACGAGCAGTACTTC. This sequence encodes CASSSQGDHYEQYF.

This clone is a singleton in its sample. The chain couples TRBV30 to TRBJ1-1, with unresolved D. The CDR3 runs 11 residues. The germline gives CDR1 GTSNPN, CDR2 SVGIG (reference sequence). Trimming shortened V by 2 bases and J by 7 bases, and 8 bases separated the two germline ends. The CDR3 sequence: CAWSRRHEAFF. In nucleotides, the CDR3 is TGTGCCTGGAGTAGGAGGCATGAAGCTTTCTTT.

The rearrangement joins TRBV9 to TRBJ2-7; TRBD2 agrees at 7 bases. The germline CDR1 and CDR2 sequences are SGDLS and YYNGEE. J was trimmed by 5 bases and V by 0 bases; bases with no gene match: 8. This CDR3 spans 15 amino acids. The CDR3 sequence is CASSVASGRVDEQYF. CDR3 in DNA: TGTGCCAGCAGCGTAGCTTCAGGGAGGGTTGACGAGCAGTACTTC.

There are a few counts of this clone. The rearrangement uses TRBV5-1 and TRBJ1-5, with 7 bases lining up with TRBD1. The CDR3 contains 13 residues. The V gene's germline CDR1 is SGHRS and CDR2 YFSETQ. V shed 4 bases, J shed 2 bases, and the junction held 0 bases outside the gene matches. Here the CDR3 reads CASSQGGNQPQHF. The CDR3 bases are TGCGCCAGCAGCCAGGGGGGCAATCAGCCCCAGCATTTT.

This rearrangement joins TRBV4-1 to TRBJ1-5; 7 bases match TRBD1. Losses at the gene ends were 3 bases for V and 1 base for J; bases not matched to a gene: 12. CDR1 and CDR2 from the germline V gene are MGHRA and YSYEKL. This CDR3 has 18 residues. The CDR3 region is CASSQPIRDSLSNQPQHF. The CDR3 nucleotides are TGCGCCAGCAGCCAGCCCATCCGGGACAGTCTAAGCAATCAGCCCCAGCATTTT.

The chain joins TRBV30 to TRBJ1-6, with D perhaps matching TRBD1 (6 bases). This CDR3 comprises 14 residues. The germline V gene encodes CDR1 GTSNPN and CDR2 SVGIG (reference sequence). The V end lost 1 base, the J end lost 9 bases, and 13 bases lay between the germline ends. The DNA for the CDR3 is TGTGCCTGGAGTGGTGGGATAGGGGGTTCACCCCTCCACTTT. Amino acid sequence: CAWSGGIGGSPLHF. The whole variable domain, filled in from reference TRBV30 and TRBJ1-6, reads SQTIHQWPATLVQPVGSPLSLECTVEGTSNPNLYWYRQAAGRGLQLLFYSVGIGQISSEVPQNLSASRPQDRQFILSSKKLLLSDSGFYLCAWSGGIGGSPLHFGNGTRLTVT.

J is TRBJ1-1 and V is TRBV12-3 or TRBV12-4; no definite D call. V lost 6 bases, J lost 6 bases, and 14 bases lay in between. The CDR3 spans 13 residues. Written as DNA, the CDR3 is TGTGCCAGCAGAGAGGGTAGGCGGGCTGAAGCTTTCTTT. This encodes CASREGRRAEAFF.

DNA for the CDR3: TGCGCCAGCAGCTTTTCCAGCGCGTACGAGCAGTACTTC. This translates into CASSFSSAYEQYF. The chain employs TRBV5-1 and TRBJ2-7; D unclear. V lost 2 bases to trimming and J lost 4 bases, with 10 bases between them. The CDR3 has 13 amino acids. Germline assignment: CDR1 SGHRS and CDR2 YFSETQ.

The chain recombines TRBV2 with TRBJ1-6; a possible D gene is TRBD1 (6 bases). In germline, CDR1 is SNHLY, CDR2 FYNNEI. Trimming shortened V by 5 bases and J by 7 bases, and 15 bases separated the two germline ends. The CDR3 sequence is 15 residues long. CDR3 sequence: CASSSGTSNNSPLHF. The CDR3 region has the DNA TGTGCCAGCAGTTCCGGGACAAGCAACAATTCACCCCTCCACTTT.

The rearrangement uses TRBV27 and TRBJ1-2, with 7 positions matching TRBD1. The J segment lost 6 bases and the V segment lost 2 bases, leaving 6 bases of the junction unmatched. CDR1 and CDR2 from the germline V gene are MNHEY and SMNVEV (reference sequence). The CDR3 covers 14 residues. The CDR3 DNA reads as TGTGCCAGCAGTTTAATACAGGGGAGTGATGGCTACACCTTC. Protein sequence: CASSLIQGSDGYTF.

This chain connects TRBV28 to TRBJ1-2; D is uncertain. Germline CDR1 reads MDHEN; CDR2 reads SYDVKM. Trimming took off 6 bases at V and 4 bases at J, with 12 bases between the two ends. The CDR3 sequence is 13 residues long. CDR3 in amino acids: CASRTYDIYGYTF. CDR3 nucleotides: TGTGCCAGCAGAACCTACGACATCTATGGCTACACCTTC.

The rearrangement links TRBV2 to TRBJ1-5, with D possibly being TRBD1 (6 bases). Germline-derived CDR1 and CDR2 are SNHLY and FYNNEI. The CDR3 runs to 14 residues. The V end was cut by 4 bases, the J end by 6 bases, with 13 bases between. CDR3 DNA: TGTGCCAGCAGTGCACAGGGTAGGGGTCAGCCCCAGCATTTT. This translates into CASSAQGRGQPQHF. Together with reference TRBV2 and TRBJ1-5, the CDR3 gives the full variable domain: EPEVTQTPSHQVTQMGQEVILRCVPISNHLYFYWYRQILGQKVEFLVSFYNNEISEKSEIFDDQFSVERPDGSNFTLKIRSTKLEDSAMYFCASSAQGRGQPQHFGDGTRLSIL.

The gene calls are TRBV4-1 and TRBJ2-1; 10 bases are shared with TRBD2. The germline gives CDR1 MGHRA, CDR2 YSYEKL. V dropped 1 base and J dropped 5; count of bases not matched to a gene: 8. The CDR3 totals 17 residues. CDR3 protein: CASSQGLAGGGNNEQFF. CDR3 DNA sequence: TGCGCCAGCAGCCAAGGGTTAGCGGGGGGAGGAAACAATGAGCAGTTCTTC.

The chain's CDR3 is CASSSQGGVDEQFF. The CDR3 DNA is TGCGCCAGCAGCTCACAGGGTGGGGTGGATGAGCAGTTCTTC. The chain recombines TRBV5-1 with TRBJ2-1; maybe TRBD1 (6 bases). Germline V gene sequence: CDR1 SGHRS, CDR2 YFSETQ. Trimming shortened V by 3 bases and J by 8 bases, and 15 bases separated the two germline ends. The CDR3 spans 14 residues.

The genes are TRBV3-1 (or the pseudogene TRBV3-2) and TRBJ2-1, with TRBD1 matching over 10 bases. With 5 bases clipped from V and 6 bases from J, the junction kept 16 bases outside the gene matches. CDR3 size: 18 residues. Germline assignment: CDR1 LGHDT and CDR2 YNNKEL (reference sequence). The CDR3 nucleotides read TGTGCCAGCAGCGGATTCAACCCCGGGACAGGGGTTCTCAATGAGCAGTTCTTC. It translates to CASSGFNPGTGVLNEQFF.

The genes are TRBV19 and TRBJ1-5; D not resolved. This CDR3 region has 13 residues. The V end was cut by 5 bases, the J end by 7 bases, with 12 bases between. The germline V gene encodes CDR1 LNHDA and CDR2 SQIVND (reference sequence). The CDR3 DNA is TGTGCCAGTAGTGGAGGAGGGTGGCAGCCCCAGCATTTT. Encoded protein: CASSGGGWQPQHF.

The chain combines TRBV24-1 with TRBJ2-5; TRBD1 agrees at 7 bases. This CDR3 region has 15 residues. Germline V CDR1 and CDR2: KGHDR, SFDVKD. The trim removed 2 bases at V and 4 bases at J, leaving 6 bases unmatched. This CDR3 is CATSDSRYRGETQYF. The CDR3 DNA reads as TGTGCCACCAGTGATTCACGGTACAGGGGAGAGACCCAGTACTTC.

V usage is TRBV28 and J usage is TRBJ1-2; TRBD1 matches at 9 bases. Germline V gives CDR1 MDHEN, CDR2 SYDVKM. The CDR3 sequence is 16 residues long. V lost 3 bases and J lost 9; bases outside the gene matches: 14. The CDR3 reads CASSLGRGTGLRRYTF. The DNA of the CDR3 is TGTGCCAGCAGTTTGGGGAGGGGGACAGGGTTAAGGCGCTACACCTTC.

This clone is medium-sized (0.01 to 0.1%) within its sample. The chain joins TRBV6-1 to TRBJ2-2; 11 bases fit TRBD2. The CDR3 covers 15 residues. Germline lookup yields CDR1 MNHNS and CDR2 SASEGT. The trim removed 2 bases at V and 4 bases at J, leaving 0 bases unmatched. CDR3 amino acids: CASSELAGGTGELFF. DNA for the CDR3: TGTGCCAGCAGTGAACTAGCGGGGGGCACCGGGGAGCTGTTTTTT.

The rearrangement links TRBV6-1 to TRBJ1-2, with unresolved D. Per the germline V gene, CDR1 is MNHNS and CDR2 is SASEGT. The length of the CDR3 is 15 residues. V was cut by 2 bases and J by 2 bases, with 12 bases left in between. The CDR3 here is CASSEWQVGNYGYTF. The CDR3 bases are TGTGCCAGCAGTGAATGGCAGGTGGGCAACTATGGCTACACCTTC.

The chain combines TRBV6-5 with TRBJ2-5, with D possibly TRBD2 on 5 matching bases. CDR3 length: 15 residues. Trimming shortened V by 0 bases and J by 2 bases, and 10 bases separated the two germline ends. The V gene's germline CDR1 is MNHEY and CDR2 SVGAGI. DNA for the CDR3: TGTGCCAGCAGTTACTCGGGAGCCGAACAAGAGACCCAGTACTTC. Translating it yields CASSYSGAEQETQYF.

This chain connects TRBV7-2 to TRBJ2-3; tentatively, D is TRBD2 (6 bases). The germline CDR1 and CDR2 sequences are SGHTA and FQGNSA. With 5 bases removed from V and 1 base from J, the gap between germline ends came to 19 bases. This CDR3 region has 17 residues. DNA of the CDR3: TGTGCCAGCAGCCCGCTCCTGGGAGGTTGGGGCACAGATACGCAGTATTTT. This gives the protein CASSPLLGGWGTDTQYF. The whole variable domain, filled in from reference TRBV7-2 and TRBJ2-3, reads GAGVSQSPSNKVTEKGKDVELRCDPISGHTALYWYRQSLGQGLEFLIYFQGNSAPDKSGLPSDRFSAERTGGSVSTLTIQRTQQEDSAVYLCASSPLLGGWGTDTQYFGPGTRLTVL.

In this sample, this clone turned up many times. The chain carries TRBV7-9 and TRBJ2-7; D perhaps matches TRBD2 (6 bases). V was clipped by 1 base and J by 2 bases, with 15 bases between them. There are 16 residues in the CDR3. Germline lookup yields CDR1 SEHNR and CDR2 FQNEAQ (reference sequence). CDR3 DNA: TGTGCCAGCAGCTTAGAAGGCGGGGCTTCCCCCTACGAGCAGTACTTC. This sequence encodes CASSLEGGASPYEQYF.

V gene TRBV10-1 combines with J gene TRBJ2-7; 11 bases are shared with TRBD1. Germline V gene lookup returns CDR1 WNHNN and CDR2 SYGVQD (reference sequence). The trim removed 11 bases at V and 5 bases at J, leaving 2 bases unmatched. This CDR3 contains 11 residues. The CDR3 bases are TGCGCCGGACAGGGGGCCCACGAGCAGTACTTC. Residues: CAGQGAHEQYF.